The 4 T cell receptor beta chains reported below all come from one sample, sequenced in a study of glioma-infiltrating T cells. Amplification of TCR alpha and beta CDR3 regions from RNA used iRepertoire nested multiplex PCR. TCRdb processed the multiplex PCR reads anew with MiXCR; each CDR3 protein has one entry. The table has about 110,000 distinct CDR3 sequences, under 30% seen once. Input material: glioma tissue, nonneoplastic brain tissue, or PBMCs (not recorded which). The receptor source for this set is a human donor with low-grade glioma or glioblastoma, undergoing nonglioma brain surgery, or in good health (not recorded which).

This clonotype was counted at least ten times. V gene TRBV7-2 combines with J gene TRBJ2-7; D not certain. The germline gives CDR1 SGHTA, CDR2 FQGNSA. The CDR3 totals 14 residues. V was clipped by 5 bases and J by 1 base, with 12 bases between them. The CDR3 nucleotides read TGTGCCAGCAGCCCATTACCAAGGTCCTACGAGCAGTACTTC. It codes for CASSPLPRSYEQYF.

This clonotype was seen many times. The gene calls are TRBV6-2 or TRBV6-3 and TRBJ1-2, with unresolved D. Germline V lookup: CDR1 MNHEY, CDR2 SVGEGT. CDR3 length equals 15 residues. Trimming cost V 0 bases and J 2 bases, with 10 bases left between them. The CDR3 reads CASSYSGLLNYGYTF. The CDR3 DNA follows: TGTGCCAGCAGTTACTCGGGCCTCCTGAACTATGGCTACACCTTC.

For this clonotype: This may be a read error: a much more frequent sequence differs by one nucleotide. The CDR3 sequence is CAISLSYSANTGELFF. The CDR3 DNA reads as TGTGCCATCTCACTTAGCTATTCCGCGAACACCGGGGAGCTGTTTTTT. V and J are TRBV18 and TRBJ2-2; D remains ambiguous. This CDR3 is 16 amino acids long. Germline loops: CDR1 KGHSH, CDR2 LQKENI. The whole variable domain, remainder taken from reference TRBV18 and TRBJ2-2, is NAGVMQNPRHLVRRRGQEARLRCSPMKGHSHVYWYRQLPEEGLKFMVYLQKENIIDESGMPKERFSAEFPKEGPSILRIQQVVRGDSAAYFCAISLSYSANTGELFFGEGSRLTVL.

The gene calls are TRBV20-1 and TRBJ1-2, with D possibly TRBD1 on 6 matching bases. The CDR3 loop spans 13 amino acids. Trimming removed 6 bases from V and 4 bases from J, with 15 bases in between. Germline CDR1 reads DFQATT; CDR2 reads SNEGSKA (reference sequence). The CDR3 loop is CSANRALGYGYTF. The CDR3 coding sequence is TGCAGTGCCAACAGGGCCCTTGGCTATGGCTACACCTTC.